This entry features one TCR beta chain sequence. The data are from a study of blood T cell repertoires in COVID-19. Turning to the study itself: Sample material is recorded as cDNA or gDNA derived from T cells, B-cell-depleted T cells, or PBMCs.

The data were produced by immunoSEQ multiplex PCR, yet TCRdb's version contains in-frame clones alone and is incomplete. The sample carries roughly 93,000 clones, about 89% recorded once. This CDR3 is 16 amino acids long. Unmatched junction bases numbered 6, after V lost 0 bases and J lost 2 bases. Germline V gene lookup returns CDR1 SGHKS and CDR2 YYEKEE (reference sequence). Material for sequencing was peripheral blood. The gene calls are TRBV5-5 and TRBJ2-7, with 9 positions matching TRBD1. This TCR was recovered from a human donor in a cohort sampled during active COVID-19. The CDR3 is CASSLVPGQGTYEQYF. The CDR3 coding sequence is TGTGCCAGCAGCTTGGTACCGGGACAGGGAACCTACGAGCAGTACTTC.